Following are 27 T cell receptor beta chains from one sample sequenced in a study of T cells in narcolepsy. The repertoire was sequenced with immunoSEQ multiplex PCR; TCRdb's copy has only in-frame clones and lacks some. The sample lists under 35,000 clones, roughly four fifths occurring once. The sequencing input was CD45RA- memory CD4+ T cells from PBMCs. The receptors stem from a human donor with narcolepsy.

The V call is TRBV21-1, the J call TRBJ1-5; the listed D gene, TRBD1, was not tested against the DNA. TRBV21-1 is described as a pseudogene. This CDR3 has 17 residues. This chain's CDR3 is CASSPQGRSDGNQPQHF. DNA for the CDR3: TGTGCCAGCAGCCCCCAGGGCCGATCGGACGGCAATCAGCCCCAGCATTTT.

The CDR3 sequence is CASSLNRNTEAFF. CDR3 in DNA: TGTGCCAGCAGCTTAAATCGGAACACTGAAGCTTTCTTT. This sequence joins TRBV7-6 and TRBJ1-1, with no clear D. V lost 2 bases to trimming and J lost 1 base, with 5 bases between them. The V gene's germline CDR1 is SGHVS and CDR2 FNYEAQ. The CDR3 covers 13 residues.

The chain uses TRBV5-6 and TRBJ2-1; perhaps TRBD1 as D (7 bases). V lost 3 bases and J 4 bases, leaving 11 bases between the germline ends. CDR1 and CDR2 from the germline V gene are SGHDT and YYEEEE. The CDR3 extends over 14 amino acids. The CDR3 DNA reads TGTGCCAGCAGCTGGGGGGACAGTTACAATGAGCAGTTCTTC. The encoded protein is CASSWGDSYNEQFF.

The CDR3 DNA reads TGTGCCAGCAAGGGACTTCCCTACGAGCAGTACTTC. Protein sequence: CASKGLPYEQYF. The chain couples TRBV7-8 to TRBJ2-7; tentative D call: TRBD2 (6 bases). Germline V gives CDR1 SGHVS, CDR2 FQNEAQ. Trimming took 7 bases from V and 2 from J, leaving 9 bases between them. CDR3 size: 12 residues. Variable domain in full (rest from reference TRBV7-8 and TRBJ2-7): GAGVSQSPRYKVAKRGQDVALRCDPISGHVSLFWYQQALGQGPEFLTYFQNEAQLDKSGLPSDRFFAERPEGSVSTLKIQRTQQEDSAVYLCASKGLPYEQYFGPGTRLTVT.

The chain employs TRBV5-1 and TRBJ2-1; maybe TRBD2 (5 bases). Trimming pared 3 bases from V and 9 bases from J, leaving 10 bases between. The germline V gene encodes CDR1 SGHRS and CDR2 YFSETQ. The CDR3 covers 12 residues. The CDR3 DNA reads TGCGCCAGCAGCTCCCTCGGAGGTGAGCAGTTCTTC. Translation gives CASSSLGGEQFF. The full variable domain, with the rest looked up from reference TRBV5-1 and TRBJ2-1, is KAGVTQTPRYLIKTRGQQVTLSCSPISGHRSVSWYQQTPGQGLQFLFEYFSETQRNKGNFPGRFSGRQFSNSRSEMNVSTLELGDSALYLCASSSLGGEQFFGPGTRLTVL.

The rearrangement joins TRBV4-2 to TRBJ1-1; D remains ambiguous. Trimming left V 2 bases short and J 1 base short, with 20 bases between. The CDR3 extends over 18 amino acids. The germline V gene encodes CDR1 LGHNA and CDR2 YNFKEQ. CDR3 nucleotide sequence: TGTGCCAGCAGCCAACATTCCACCGGGATAGGGAGGAACACTGAAGCTTTCTTT. Its translation is CASSQHSTGIGRNTEAFF.

V is TRBV2 and J is TRBJ1-2; 8 bases map to TRBD1. The V segment lost 5 bases and the J segment 2 bases; nucleotides outside the gene matches: 10. The CDR3 length is 16 residues. Germline-derived CDR1 and CDR2 are SNHLY and FYNNEI. The CDR3 reads CASSFSNTGGNYGYTF. CDR3 bases: TGTGCCAGCAGTTTTTCCAACACAGGGGGAAACTATGGCTACACCTTC.

The chain is built from TRBV5-6 and TRBJ2-4; no definite D call. V gave up 5 bases and J gave up 1 base, with 10 bases separating them. This CDR3 is 14 amino acids long. Germline V gene lookup returns CDR1 SGHDT and CDR2 YYEEEE. Here the CDR3 reads CASSFMVAKNIQYF. In DNA form, the CDR3 reads TGTGCCAGCAGTTTCATGGTGGCCAAAAACATTCAGTACTTC. Supplemented by reference TRBV5-6 and TRBJ2-4, the full variable domain reads DAGVTQSPTHLIKTRGQQVTLRCSPKSGHDTVSWYQQALGQGPQFIFQYYEEEERQRGNFPDRFSGHQFPNYSSELNVNALLLGDSALYLCASSFMVAKNIQYFGAGTRLSVL.

The chain combines TRBV7-3 with TRBJ1-1, with D possibly being TRBD1 (6 bases). The CDR3 covers 13 residues. CDR1 is SGHTA and CDR2 is FQGTGA in the germline V gene. Deletions cut 2 bases from V and 5 bases from J, with 9 bases between. CDR3 nucleotides: TGTGCCAGCAGCTTATACAGGGATACTGAAGCTTTCTTT. Translated: CASSLYRDTEAFF.

The gene calls are TRBV7-2 and TRBJ1-5; TRBD1 might be the D (5 bases). The CDR3 covers 15 residues. With 5 bases removed from V and 5 bases from J, the gap between germline ends came to 16 bases. Germline CDR1 SGHTA, CDR2 FQGNSA. The CDR3 DNA reads as TGTGCCAGCAGCCCACAGATGAAGGGGCATCAGCCCCAGCATTTT. Amino acid sequence: CASSPQMKGHQPQHF.

This chain joins TRBV11-3 and TRBJ2-2, with a possible D match to TRBD1 (6 bases). Per germline, CDR1 SGHNT and CDR2 YENEEA. This CDR3 spans 13 amino acids. V lost 3 bases, J lost 6 bases, and 8 bases lay in between. CDR3 region: CASSLGAAGELFF. DNA of the CDR3: TGTGCCAGCAGCTTGGGGGCCGCCGGGGAGCTGTTTTTT.

The chain recombines TRBV19 with TRBJ2-2; 9 nucleotides line up with TRBD2. Germline V CDR1 and CDR2: LNHDA, SQIVND (reference sequence). CDR3 length: 15 amino acids. V trimming: 8 bases; J trimming: 6 bases; junction bases outside the gene matches: 10. In DNA, the CDR3 is TGTGCCAGTCTCCGGGGAGCGGGGGGACCCGGGGAGCTGTTTTTT. Residues: CASLRGAGGPGELFF.

The rearrangement joins TRBV19 to TRBJ1-2, with TRBD1 matching over 9 bases. CDR1 and CDR2 from the germline V gene are LNHDA and SQIVND (reference sequence). Germline trimming cut 7 bases from V and 8 bases from J; bases unmatched to any gene: 14. The CDR3 contains 15 residues. The DNA of the CDR3 is TGTGCCAGTATTCCGGGACAGGGCGGTGACGAAGGCTACACCTTC. The encoded protein is CASIPGQGGDEGYTF.

J is TRBJ2-7 and V is TRBV6-1, with 7 bases fitting TRBD1. Germline trimming cut 4 bases from V and 1 base from J; bases unmatched to any gene: 4. The germline V gene has CDR1 MNHNS and CDR2 SASEGT. This CDR3 spans 14 amino acids. This chain's CDR3 is CASSVETGSYEQYF. CDR3 in DNA: TGTGCCAGCAGTGTAGAGACAGGGTCCTACGAGCAGTACTTC.

The rearrangement links TRBV6-5 to TRBJ1-2; 9 bases line up with TRBD1. V gave up 5 bases and J gave up 8 bases; unmatched junction bases: 6. CDR1 is MNHEY and CDR2 is SVGAGI in the germline V gene. The CDR3 length is 13 residues. CDR3 residues: CASSQQQGAGYTF. CDR3 bases: TGTGCCAGCAGTCAACAACAGGGGGCCGGCTACACCTTC.

The gene calls are TRBV29-1 and TRBJ1-1; D is possibly TRBD1 (5 bases). The CDR3 covers 14 residues. Trimming took off 2 bases at V and 1 base at J, with 11 bases between the two ends. Germline V CDR1 and CDR2: SQVTM, ANQGSEA. In DNA, the CDR3 is TGCAGCGTTGAATCAGCCAGGGAGAACACTGAAGCTTTCTTT. This gives the protein CSVESARENTEAFF.

The genes are TRBV5-4 and TRBJ2-2, with 8 bases matching TRBD2. The CDR3 covers 15 residues. The V segment lost 5 bases and the J segment 3 bases; nucleotides outside the gene matches: 6. Germline V gives CDR1 SGHNT, CDR2 YYREEE (reference sequence). The CDR3 spells CASSPRGVDTGELFF. As DNA, the CDR3 is TGTGCCAGCAGTCCGCGGGGGGTGGACACCGGGGAGCTGTTTTTT.

V and J are TRBV10-3 and TRBJ2-3, with no clear D. CDR1 and CDR2 (germline): ENHRY, SYGVKD. The CDR3 runs to 16 residues. V lost 2 bases and J 4 bases, leaving 16 bases between the germline ends. CDR3 protein: CAISEPLGISADTQYF. The CDR3 DNA sequence: TGTGCCATCAGTGAGCCCCTAGGGATTTCGGCAGATACGCAGTATTTT.

V and J are TRBV5-4 and TRBJ1-6; TRBD1 is a possible D gene (5 bases). The germline gives CDR1 SGHNT, CDR2 YYREEE (reference sequence). The CDR3 spans 16 residues. Trimming stripped 4 bases from V and 8 bases from J, with 19 bases between. The CDR3 region is CASSTEQTVLDSPLHF. CDR3 nucleotide sequence: TGTGCCAGCAGCACGGAACAGACAGTTTTGGATTCACCCCTCCACTTT.

V and J are TRBV19 and TRBJ2-3, with TRBD2 identical over 14 bases. There are 20 residues in the CDR3. CDR1 and CDR2 (germline): LNHDA, SQIVND (reference sequence). V shed 1 base and J 2 bases; nucleotides not matched to a gene: 11. In nucleotides, the CDR3 is TGTGCCAGTAGTATAGCGGGCCCGGGACTAGCGGGGGCCGTCACAGATACGCAGTATTTT. Amino acid sequence: CASSIAGPGLAGAVTDTQYF.

V usage is TRBV5-1 and J usage is TRBJ2-5, with D perhaps TRBD2 (6 bases). The CDR3 runs 15 residues. V lost 3 bases and J 5 bases, leaving 17 bases between the germline ends. Germline V lookup: CDR1 SGHRS, CDR2 YFSETQ. The CDR3 DNA reads as TGCGCCAGCAGCTCCCGGGACTCCTCTCGGGAGACCCAGTACTTC. The encoded protein is CASSSRDSSRETQYF.

This chain joins TRBV5-4 and TRBJ1-1, with D maybe TRBD1 (5 bases). Germline CDR1 and CDR2: SGHNT and YYREEE (reference sequence). The CDR3 is 15 residues long. V was trimmed by 4 bases and J by 5 bases, leaving 18 bases between them. The CDR3 DNA reads as TGTGCCAGCAGCCGGCAACAGGAGACTTGGACTGAAGCTTTCTTT. Translated, it gives CASSRQQETWTEAFF.

With regard to this clone: Other DNA sequences from this sample encode an identical CDR3 as well. This rearrangement joins TRBV19 to TRBJ1-3; D call uncertain. CDR1 is LNHDA and CDR2 is SQIVND in the germline V gene (reference sequence). Trimming left V 4 bases short and J 0 bases short, with 10 bases between. The CDR3 contains 15 residues. DNA of the CDR3: TGTGCCAGTAGTACAGCAAGGAGCTCTGGAAACACCATATATTTT. It translates to CASSTARSSGNTIYF.

V gene TRBV7-2 combines with J gene TRBJ2-1; 9 bases align to TRBD1. Germline lookup yields CDR1 SGHTA and CDR2 FQGNSA. The V gene end was trimmed by 4 bases and the J gene end by 4 bases; junction bases not matched to a gene: 8. The CDR3 has 16 amino acids. CDR3 DNA: TGTGCCAGCAGCTGGACCGGGACAGGGAGATACAATGAGCAGTTCTTC. This sequence encodes CASSWTGTGRYNEQFF.

The chain is built from TRBV5-1 and TRBJ2-3; D perhaps matches TRBD2 (6 bases). CDR3 length equals 16 residues. V shed 0 bases and J shed 3 bases, with 14 bases lying between them. The germline CDR1 and CDR2 sequences are SGHRS and YFSETQ. In DNA form, the CDR3 reads TGCGCCAGCAGCTTGGCCGGTAGCGGACTTACAGATACGCAGTATTTT. Protein product: CASSLAGSGLTDTQYF.

This clone was found once. The gene calls are TRBV9 and TRBJ2-7, with D possibly called TRBD1 or TRBD2 (5 bases each). The CDR3 sequence is 15 residues long. Germline CDR1 is SGDLS and CDR2 is YYNGEE. V lost 0 bases and J lost 2, with 12 bases in between. DNA of the CDR3: TGTGCCAGCAGCGTAGGACACCTGGGGGCCTACGAGCAGTACTTC. This sequence encodes CASSVGHLGAYEQYF.

The chain is built from TRBV7-3 and TRBJ2-2, with D unclear. CDR3 length: 15 amino acids. Germline CDR1 SGHTA, CDR2 FQGTGA. Trimming pared 1 base from V and 5 bases from J, leaving 11 bases between. CDR3 amino acids: CASSLMGLRTGELFF. CDR3 nucleotides: TGTGCCAGCAGCTTAATGGGCCTTAGGACCGGGGAGCTGTTTTTT.